The T cell receptor (beta chain) under discussion was sequenced for a study of siplizumab effects on memory and regulatory T cells. The V end was cut by 4 bases, the J end by 3 bases, with 4 bases between. The CDR3 covers 11 residues. CDR1 and CDR2 from the germline V gene are MGHDK and SYGVNS. Profiled with immunoSEQ multiplex PCR; TCRdb holds only in-frame clones, not every one. This repertoire shows 100,000 or so clones, 92% found once; its top ten account for 0.73%. Material for sequencing was Tregs sorted from blood. V and J are TRBV25-1 and TRBJ2-7; D not certain. The clonotype was recovered from a human donor in good health. CDR3 amino acids: CASSGVYEQYF. Written as DNA, the CDR3 is TGTGCCAGCAGTGGGGTCTACGAGCAGTACTTC.